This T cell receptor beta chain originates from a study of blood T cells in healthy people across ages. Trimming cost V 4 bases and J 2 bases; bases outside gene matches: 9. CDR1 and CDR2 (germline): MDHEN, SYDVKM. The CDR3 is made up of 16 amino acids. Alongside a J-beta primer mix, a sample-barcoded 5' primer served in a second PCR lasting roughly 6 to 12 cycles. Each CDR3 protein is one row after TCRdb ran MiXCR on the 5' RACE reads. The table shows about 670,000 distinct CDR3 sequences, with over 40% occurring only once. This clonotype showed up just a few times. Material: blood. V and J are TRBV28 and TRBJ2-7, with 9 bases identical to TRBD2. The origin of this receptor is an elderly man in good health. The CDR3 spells CASSSGSTSGAYEQYF. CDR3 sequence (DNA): TGTGCCAGCAGTTCCGGATCGACTAGCGGAGCCTACGAGCAGTACTTC. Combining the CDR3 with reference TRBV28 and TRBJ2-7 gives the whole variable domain DVKVTQSSRYLVKRTGEKVFLECVQDMDHENMFWYRQDPGLGLRLIYFSYDVKMKEKGDIPEGYSVSREKKERFSLILESASTNQTSMYLCASSSGSTSGAYEQYFGPGTRLTVT.